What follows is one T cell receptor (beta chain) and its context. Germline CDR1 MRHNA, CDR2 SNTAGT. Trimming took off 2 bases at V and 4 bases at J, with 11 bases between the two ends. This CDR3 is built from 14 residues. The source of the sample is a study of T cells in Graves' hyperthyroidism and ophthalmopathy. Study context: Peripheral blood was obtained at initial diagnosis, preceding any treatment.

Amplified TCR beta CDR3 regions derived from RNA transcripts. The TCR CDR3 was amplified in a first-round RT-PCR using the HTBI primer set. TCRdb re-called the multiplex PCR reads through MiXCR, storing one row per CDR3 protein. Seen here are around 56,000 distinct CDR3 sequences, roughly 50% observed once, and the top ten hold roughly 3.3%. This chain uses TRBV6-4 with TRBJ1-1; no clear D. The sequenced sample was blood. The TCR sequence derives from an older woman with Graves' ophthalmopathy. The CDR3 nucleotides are TGTGCCAGCAGTGACCCCCTGTCCGGCACTGAAGCTTTCTTT. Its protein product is CASSDPLSGTEAFF.